This TCR beta chain came from a study of blood T cell repertoires in COVID-19. Study details: Researchers got acute and convalescent COVID-19 samples from the United States, Italy and Spain. The cDNA or gDNA used as material had been derived from T cells, B-cell-depleted T cells, or PBMCs.

This clone was seen more than once but under ten times. Method: immunoSEQ multiplex PCR; TCRdb's copy keeps in-frame clones and lacks some. The data show over 200,000 clones, more than 70% seen once. V dropped 8 bases and J dropped 4 bases, with 17 bases sitting between them. The CDR3 has 14 amino acids. Germline CDR1 reads WNHNN; CDR2 reads SYGVQD (reference sequence). The material sequenced was peripheral blood. The TCR originated in a woman between 40 and 50 years old who had recovered from COVID-19. This chain joins TRBV10-1 and TRBJ1-1; possibly TRBD1 for D (5 bases). The CDR3 is CASRRVAWGTEAFF. CDR3 DNA sequence: TGCGCCAGCCGCAGGGTCGCCTGGGGCACTGAAGCTTTCTTT.